Listed below are T cell receptor beta chains from one sample, sequenced in a study of shared clonotypes between healthy human individuals. Sequencing was performed with immunoSEQ multiplex PCR; in TCRdb, only in-frame clones are kept and a portion is missing. Among hundreds of thousands of clones, around 79% were seen once, and the ten largest hold about 13%. The sequencing sample was made of PBMCs. These receptors all stem from a woman aged 40 to 50 in good health. Some clones in this sample may be carry-over from other donors' samples. Both conserved end residues are part of each CDR3. A D gene is named only where the DNA matches it firmly. Size is stated for part of the rows, as once, few or many counts, or as a class when the clone is expanded.

d_call	v_call	clone_size	j_call	cdr3_aa	cdr3_nt
.	TRBV10-3	.	TRBJ2-5	CAISESETQYF	TGTGCCATCAGTGAGTCAGAGACCCAGTACTTC
TRBD2	TRBV12-5	.	TRBJ2-3	CASGLVLAGQGPDTQYF	TGTGCTAGTGGTTTGGTACTAGCGGGTCAGGGCCCAGATACGCAGTATTTT
.	TRBV28	.	TRBJ1-1	CASNTGATTEAFF	TGTGCCAGCAATACCGGGGCAACCACTGAAGCTTTCTTT
TRBD2	TRBV5-1	.	TRBJ2-3	CASSSGTRGDTQYF	TGCGCCAGCAGCTCCGGGACTAGGGGAGATACGCAGTATTTT
.	TRBV28	.	TRBJ2-5	CASSPGQKETQYF	TGTGCCAGCAGTCCAGGACAGAAAGAGACCCAGTACTTC
.	TRBV13	.	TRBJ1-5	CASSELDSDQPQHF	TGTGCCAGCAGTGAATTGGACAGCGATCAGCCCCAGCATTTT
.	TRBV11-3	.	TRBJ2-7	CASSPGRLQEQYF	TGTGCCAGCAGCCCCGGACGGCTCCAGGAGCAGTACTTC
.	TRBV4-2	.	TRBJ1-2	CASSQKFRYGYTF	TGTGCCAGCAGCCAGAAATTTCGATATGGCTACACCTTC
.	TRBV5-1	.	TRBJ2-2	CASNFGGAQSGELFF	TGCGCCAGCAACTTTGGGGGGGCGCAAAGCGGGGAGCTGTTTTTT
TRBD2	TRBV20-1	.	TRBJ2-1	CSARVGTREFF	TGCAGTGCGAGAGTTGGGACTAGGGAGTTCTTC
.	TRBV29-1	.	TRBJ1-2	CSSGAPYGYTF	TGCAGCTCTGGGGCGCCCTATGGCTACACCTTC
.	TRBV27	.	TRBJ1-1	CASSLGRGTEAFF	TGTGCCAGCAGTTTAGGACGGGGGACTGAAGCTTTCTTT
.	TRBV6-4	.	TRBJ2-1	CASSDTQSSSYNEQFF	TGTGCCAGCAGTGACACACAGTCGAGCTCCTACAATGAGCAGTTCTTC
.	TRBV19	.	TRBJ2-2	CASSLNLGGNTGELFF	TGTGCCAGTAGTCTCAACTTGGGGGGAAACACCGGGGAGCTGTTTTTT
TRBD1	TRBV28	.	TRBJ1-2	CASSLTGEQYGYTF	TGTGCCAGCAGTTTGACAGGGGAACAGTATGGCTACACCTTC
TRBD2	TRBV7-8	.	TRBJ2-1	CASSLAEDGSGSSYNEQFF	TGTGCCAGCAGCTTAGCGGAGGATGGTAGCGGGAGCTCCTACAATGAGCAGTTCTTC
TRBD1	TRBV5-6	.	TRBJ1-5	CASSFRDRGEPQHF	TGTGCCAGCAGCTTCCGGGACAGGGGTGAGCCCCAGCATTTT
.	TRBV21-1	.	TRBJ2-1	CAPGFEEQFF	TGTGCCCCCGGTTTCGAGGAGCAGTTCTTC
.	TRBV7-2	.	TRBJ2-3	CASSLRVLLGTDTQYF	TGTGCCAGCAGCCTCAGGGTGCTGTTGGGCACAGATACGCAGTATTTT
TRBD2	TRBV19	.	TRBJ2-5	CASSTHPDLAVQETQYF	TGTGCCAGTAGTACCCATCCCGACCTAGCGGTGCAAGAGACCCAGTACTTC
TRBD2	TRBV4-1	.	TRBJ2-3	CASSSGAGTDTQYF	TGCGCCAGCAGCAGCGGGGCCGGGACAGATACGCAGTATTTT
TRBD2	TRBV27	.	TRBJ2-1	CASSPRTSGISYNEQFF	TGTGCCAGCAGTCCCCGGACTAGCGGGATCTCCTACAATGAGCAGTTCTTC
.	TRBV5-1	.	TRBJ2-3	CASSRATLGVTDTQYF	TGCGCCAGCAGCCGTGCAACGTTAGGGGTCACAGATACGCAGTATTTT
TRBD1	TRBV27	.	TRBJ1-6	CASSPGTGHGEDSPLHF	TGTGCCAGCAGTCCAGGGACAGGGCATGGTGAGGATTCACCCCTCCACTTT
.	TRBV10-2	.	TRBJ2-1	CASSVLASSYNEQFF	TGCGCCAGCAGTGTCCTAGCGTCCTCCTACAATGAGCAGTTCTTC
TRBD1	TRBV16	.	TRBJ1-2	CASSQFAGQGSGYTF	TGTGCCAGCAGCCAGTTCGCGGGACAGGGTTCGGGCTACACCTTC
.	TRBV30	few	TRBJ2-7	CAWSGGRYEQYF	TGTGCCTGGAGTGGGGGGCGTTACGAGCAGTACTTC
.	TRBV2	.	TRBJ1-4	CASRDDGGQEKLFF	TGTGCCAGCAGAGACGACGGAGGGCAAGAAAAACTGTTTTTT
.	TRBV6-1	.	TRBJ1-5	CASSEAWAGRANQPQHF	TGTGCCAGCAGTGAAGCGTGGGCGGGGAGGGCAAATCAGCCCCAGCATTTT
.	TRBV9	few	TRBJ2-1	CASSASRTSLYNEQFF	TGTGCCAGCAGCGCCTCCCGAACTAGCCTATACAATGAGCAGTTCTTC
.	TRBV5-6	.	TRBJ1-2	CASSLRGTNYGYTF	TGTGCCAGCAGCTTGCGGGGAACCAACTATGGCTACACCTTC
.	TRBV29-1	.	TRBJ1-6	CSVGSDNSPLHF	TGCAGCGTTGGGTCAGATAATTCACCCCTCCACTTT
.	TRBV27	.	TRBJ1-5	CASSSLGSWGPSNQPQHF	TGTGCCAGCAGTTCCCTTGGGAGTTGGGGACCTAGCAATCAGCCCCAGCATTTT
.	TRBV18	once	TRBJ2-7	CASSPRETYEQYF	TGTGCCAGCTCACCACGAGAGACCTACGAGCAGTACTTC
.	TRBV5-1	.	TRBJ2-3	CASSSVGPTDTQYF	TGCGCCAGCAGCTCCGTGGGACCCACAGATACGCAGTATTTT
.	TRBV29-1	many	TRBJ2-4	CSVEESGQDIQYF	TGCAGCGTTGAAGAAAGCGGGCAAGACATTCAGTACTTC
.	TRBV2	.	TRBJ2-5	CASSEALPGGSRETQYF	TGTGCCAGCAGTGAAGCGCTTCCGGGTGGATCTCGAGAGACCCAGTACTTC
.	TRBV4-1	.	TRBJ1-5	CASSQVGRQRGNQPQHF	TGCGCCAGCAGCCAAGTGGGTAGGCAGAGAGGCAATCAGCCCCAGCATTTT
.	TRBV29-1	.	TRBJ2-5	CSVEDLAGGGRETQYF	TGCAGCGTTGAAGATCTGGCAGGAGGGGGAAGAGAGACCCAGTACTTC
.	TRBV5-1	.	TRBJ1-6	CASSLGTLGNSPLHF	TGCGCCAGCAGCTTGGGGACCCTGGGCAATTCACCCCTCCACTTT